This paragraph reports one T cell receptor (beta chain). V was trimmed by 4 bases and J by 5 bases, leaving 19 bases between them. The CDR3 has 16 residues. Germline V gene lookup returns CDR1 KGHDR and CDR2 SFDVKD. MiXCR was run by TCRdb on the reads, yielding one entry per CDR3 protein. The sample holds 500,000 or so distinct CDR3 sequences, approximately 15% seen once. These data come from a study of T cell repertoires in cytomegalovirus infection. Study-level background: Shared public TCR beta signatures pointed to both CMV infection and a matching HLA type.

The TCR sequence derives from a human donor in good health (CMV status not recorded). Some clones in this sample may be carry-over from other donors' samples. This sequence joins TRBV24-1 and TRBJ2-5, with D maybe TRBD2 (5 bases). Sequenced material: CD8+ T cells from PBMCs. In DNA, the CDR3 is TGTGCCACCAGTGACCCTGCGGGCCCCACACCCGAGACCCAGTACTTC. Residues: CATSDPAGPTPETQYF.